The clone carrying this TCR beta chain came up a few times. A read error may account for a junction end that differs from germline. Germline V gene lookup returns CDR1 PRHDT and CDR2 FYEKMQ (reference sequence). This CDR3 has 14 residues. These data come from a study of CDR3 diversity in severe acne. In TCRdb, the PCR reads were re-called with MiXCR into one record per CDR3 protein. Among around 83,000 distinct CDR3 sequences listed, around 54% were seen once. The genes are TRBV13 and TRBJ2-2, with 7 bases matching TRBD2. Sample: blood. This sequence originates from a male donor with severe acne vulgaris. CDR3 in amino acids: CASSLKGGTGELFF. The CDR3 coding sequence is TGCGCCAGCAGCTTAAAGGGAGGGACCGGGGAGCTGTTTTTT. Based on the CDR3 plus reference TRBV13 and TRBJ2-2, the full variable domain is AAGVIQSPRHLIKEKRETATLKCYPIPRHDTVYWYQQGPGQDPQFLISFYEKMQSDKGSIPDRFSAQQFSDYHSELNMSSLELGDSALYFCASSLKGGTGELFFGEGSRLTVL.